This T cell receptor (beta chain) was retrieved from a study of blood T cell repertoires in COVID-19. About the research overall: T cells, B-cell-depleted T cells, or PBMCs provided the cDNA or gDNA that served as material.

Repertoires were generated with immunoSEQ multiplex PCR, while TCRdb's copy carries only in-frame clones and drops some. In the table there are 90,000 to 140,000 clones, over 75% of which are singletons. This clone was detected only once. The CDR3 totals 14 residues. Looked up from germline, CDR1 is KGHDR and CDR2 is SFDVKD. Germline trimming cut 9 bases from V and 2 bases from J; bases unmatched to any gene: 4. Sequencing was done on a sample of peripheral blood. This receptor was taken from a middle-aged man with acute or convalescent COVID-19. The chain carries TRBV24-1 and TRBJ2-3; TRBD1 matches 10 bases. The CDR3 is CATGQGGYTDTQYF. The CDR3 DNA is TGTGCCACCGGACAGGGGGGGTACACAGATACGCAGTATTTT.